The 2 T cell receptor beta chains in this list originate from one sample, sequenced in a study of blood T cell repertoires in COVID-19. Clones were read by immunoSEQ multiplex PCR, and TCRdb kept only the in-frame ones, dropping some. The sample shows roughly 39,000 clones, 88% of them seen only once. Sequenced sample: peripheral blood. These receptors were collected from a woman between 65 and 79 years old with acute or convalescent COVID-19.

The genes are TRBV4-3 and TRBJ2-1; TRBD2 agrees at 8 bases. The CDR3 is made up of 16 amino acids. Looked up from germline, CDR1 is LGHNA and CDR2 is YSLEER. J lost 7 bases, V lost 1 base, and 9 bases had no gene match. The CDR3 DNA is TGCGCCAGCAGCCAAGTGATCTCGGGAGGGGGAAATGAGCAGTTCTTC. It is translated as CASSQVISGGGNEQFF.

The gene calls are TRBV7-8 and TRBJ2-6; 9 nucleotides align to TRBD1. J lost 0 bases, V lost 2 bases, and 5 bases had no gene match. This CDR3 has 18 residues. CDR1 is SGHVS and CDR2 is FQNEAQ in the germline V gene. In DNA form, the CDR3 reads TGTGCCAGCAGCTTACGGGACAGGGCCTACTCTGGGGCCAACGTCCTGACTTTC. It specifies CASSLRDRAYSGANVLTF.